This TCR beta chain was recovered during a study of cytomegalovirus exposure and HLA in healthy donors. PCR involved 60 Vbeta and 13 Jbeta primers. Some clones are missing from TCRdb's copy, which holds only in-frame ones; the method was immunoSEQ multiplex PCR. The table has 130,000 to 150,000 clones, 70% to 85% seen once; the top ten hold around 4.5%. Overall study results and limits: Sequencing likely caused a cluster of highly shared sequence variants. Most TCR beta V segments were productive about 90% or about 30% of the time in an earlier analysis.

The trim removed 4 bases at V and 1 base at J, leaving 7 bases unmatched. The CDR3 covers 15 residues. CDR1 SGHRS and CDR2 YFSETQ come from the germline V gene. Turning to this clone: Its antigen remains unknown.

Sequencing was carried out using PBMCs. The gene calls are TRBV5-1 and TRBJ1-1, with 7 bases lining up with TRBD1. This TCR derives from a man aged 35 to 55 in good health and CMV-seropositive. CDR3 DNA: TGCGCCAGCAGCGGATGGACAGGTACGAACACTGAAGCTTTCTTT. This gives the protein CASSGWTGTNTEAFF.